The clone carrying this T cell receptor (beta chain) was observed many times. As yet, its antigen is unknown. Germline V lookup: CDR1 SQVTM, CDR2 ANQGSEA. The CDR3 has 14 residues. Trimming stripped 1 base from V and 7 bases from J, with 14 bases between. This sample was taken from a study of response to subunit inactivated influenza vaccine. Study observations and caveats: Each seasonal influenza vaccination, the authors suggested, recruits few new T cells.

TCRdb called the RT-PCR reads again in MiXCR, with one record for every CDR3 protein. The table lists hundreds of thousands of distinct CDR3 sequences, around 13% of them singletons. This receptor was identified in a man in his fifties or sixties who received an inactivated influenza vaccine. The rearrangement links TRBV29-1 to TRBJ2-1; D might be TRBD2 (5 bases). This material consisted of PBMCs from blood, taken about 40 days after vaccination. The CDR3 nucleotides read TGCAGCGTTGAAGCCTTGTTATCGGGAAATGAGCAGTTCTTC. This encodes CSVEALLSGNEQFF.